A selection of T cell receptor beta chains follows, all from one sample in a study of blood T cell repertoires in COVID-19. Sequencing was performed with immunoSEQ multiplex PCR; in TCRdb, only in-frame clones are kept and a portion is missing. Of some 97,000 clones in the sample, about 80% are singletons; the top ten hold about 12%. Sequencing was done on a sample of peripheral blood. The receptor set was obtained from a woman aged 70-85 years with acute or convalescent COVID-19. The CDR3 runs from the conserved cysteine through the conserved F or W. A D gene is named only where the DNA matches it firmly. Clone size appears in some rows only: once, few, many, or a class for an expanded clone.

d_call j_call v_call clone_size cdr3_nt cdr3_aa
TRBD2 TRBJ2-4 TRBV10-3 few TGTGCCATCAGTGAGGGGACTAGCGGGGGAGAAAACATTCAGTACTTC CAISEGTSGGENIQYF
NA TRBJ1-6 TRBV7-2 once TGTGCCAGCAGCTTGGGGCCTAATTCACCCCTCCACTTT CASSLGPNSPLHF
NA TRBJ1-4 TRBV4-1 NA TGCGCCAGCAGCCAAGTCTATGAAAAACTGTTTTTT CASSQVYEKLFF
TRBD1 TRBJ2-5 TRBV6-5 NA TGTGCCAGCACCTATTGGGACAGGGAAGACGAGACCCAGTACTTC CASTYWDREDETQYF
TRBD1 TRBJ1-1 TRBV7-9 NA TGTGCCAGCAGCCTCACGACAGGGGAGGCTTTCTTT CASSLTTGEAFF
NA TRBJ1-6 TRBV7-9 NA TGTGCCAGCAGCCTAGACGGGAGCAATTCACCCCTCCACTTT CASSLDGSNSPLHF
NA TRBJ2-4 TRBV11-3 once TGTGCCAGCAGCTTAGACGGGGGTAGCGGCATTCAGTACTTC CASSLDGGSGIQYF
TRBD2 TRBJ2-1 TRBV5-1 NA TGCGCCAGCAGCGCCCGGACTAGCGGGACTACCAATGAGCAGTTCTTC CASSARTSGTTNEQFF
TRBD1 TRBJ1-1 TRBV29-1 NA TGCAGCGTTGGTGGGGGGACAGTGAACACTGAAGCTTTCTTT CSVGGGTVNTEAFF
NA TRBJ2-1 TRBV11-3 NA TGTGCCAGCAGCTTAGAACAGTACAATGAGCAGTTCTTC CASSLEQYNEQFF
TRBD1 TRBJ2-3 TRBV14 NA TGTGCCAGCAGCCATCCCAACAGGGGGCCGGGATATTTT CASSHPNRGPGYF
NA TRBJ1-6 TRBV7-6 NA TGTGCCAGCAGCTTAGCGTTGACGGATGGCGGAGATGAGACCCTCCACTTT CASSLALTDGGDETLHF
TRBD1 TRBJ1-6 TRBV11-2 once TGTGCCAGCAGCTTTGGGCTACAGGGGCTGTCACCCCTCCACTTT CASSFGLQGLSPLHF